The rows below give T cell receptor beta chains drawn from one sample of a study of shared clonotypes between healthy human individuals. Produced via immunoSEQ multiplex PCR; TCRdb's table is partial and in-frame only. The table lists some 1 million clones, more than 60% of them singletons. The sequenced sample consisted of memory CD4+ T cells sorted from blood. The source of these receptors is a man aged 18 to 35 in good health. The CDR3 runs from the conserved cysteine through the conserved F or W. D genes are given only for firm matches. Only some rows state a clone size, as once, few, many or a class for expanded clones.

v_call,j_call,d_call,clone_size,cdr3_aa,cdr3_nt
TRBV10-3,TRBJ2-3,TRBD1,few,CAIREGQGKTDTQYF,TGTGCCATCAGGGAGGGACAGGGGAAAACAGATACGCAGTATTTT
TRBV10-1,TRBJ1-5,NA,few,CATLHRESNQPQHF,TGCGCCACCCTTCACAGGGAAAGCAATCAGCCCCAGCATTTT
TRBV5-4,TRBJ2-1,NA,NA,CASSLQGLFINEQFF,TGTGCCAGCAGCTTGCAGGGACTCTTTATCAATGAGCAGTTCTTC
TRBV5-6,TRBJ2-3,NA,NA,CASSLPYVGGRSTDTQYF,TGTGCCAGCAGCTTGCCCTATGTCGGGGGGCGAAGCACAGATACGCAGTATTTT
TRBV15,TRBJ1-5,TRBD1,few,CATSRASRRYQGAGQPQHF,TGTGCCACCAGCAGAGCTTCAAGACGATACCAGGGGGCCGGTCAGCCCCAGCATTTT
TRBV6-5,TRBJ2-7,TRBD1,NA,CAVTDRGSYEQYF,TGTGCCGTCACTGACAGGGGTTCGTACGAGCAGTACTTC
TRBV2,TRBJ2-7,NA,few,CASSLRLYEQYF,TGTGCCAGCAGTTTGAGATTATACGAGCAGTACTTC
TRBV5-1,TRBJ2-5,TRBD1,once,CASSGQAQETQYF,TGCGCCAGCAGCGGACAGGCTCAAGAGACCCAGTACTTC
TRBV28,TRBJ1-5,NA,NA,CASTPYRTGQPQHF,TGTGCCAGCACCCCGTACAGGACGGGTCAGCCCCAGCATTTT
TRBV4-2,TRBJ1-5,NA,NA,CASSQDLGRGNQPQHF,TGTGCCAGCAGCCAAGATCTAGGGAGGGGCAATCAGCCCCAGCATTTT
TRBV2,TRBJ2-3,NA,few,CASNERHNTDTQYF,TGTGCCAGCAATGAAAGACACAACACAGATACGCAGTATTTT
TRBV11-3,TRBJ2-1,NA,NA,CASSLDGNEQFF,TGTGCCAGCAGCTTGGACGGTAATGAGCAGTTCTTC
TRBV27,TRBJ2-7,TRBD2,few,CASSLYGTSPDEQYF,TGTGCCAGCAGTTTATACGGGACTAGCCCGGACGAGCAGTACTTC
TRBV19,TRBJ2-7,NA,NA,CASSPGPHPSYEQYF,TGTGCCAGTAGTCCAGGACCCCACCCCTCCTACGAGCAGTACTTC